The rows below give T cell receptor beta chains drawn from one sample of a study of tumor and adjacent non-tumor tissue in lung cancer. TCRdb used MiXCR to reprocess the multiplex PCR reads, holding one entry per CDR3 protein. Here the sample spans 90,000 to 100,000 distinct CDR3 sequences, around three quarters being singletons. The sequenced material came from distant non-tumor lung tissue. The receptors come from a man aged 55-75 years with small cell lung cancer. Each CDR3 is given with its conserved first and last residue. The D gene is left open where the match is weak. The listing skips clone size in some rows; elsewhere it reads once, few, many or a size class.

CDR3 protein,D gene,clone size,V gene,J gene
CASSLEGRNYGYTF,.,many,TRBV7-9,TRBJ1-2
CASSQAETQYF,.,medium-sized,TRBV11-2,TRBJ2-5
CASRHEGLVYNEQFF,.,.,TRBV4-2,TRBJ2-1
CSARSGLAGTDTQYF,TRBD2,many,TRBV20-1,TRBJ2-3
CSVGENLEGNEQLF,.,.,TRBV29-1,TRBJ2-1
CATSDLRTGGFEPQYF,TRBD1,.,TRBV24-1,TRBJ2-5
CTRTHQGQGAGDQYF,TRBD1,.,TRBV11-2,TRBJ2-7
CSAIDRTRRPDTQYF,.,.,TRBV20-1,TRBJ2-3
CASRNGRASGETQYF,TRBD2,.,TRBV5-1,TRBJ2-5
CGARGGADTGELFF,.,.,TRBV29-1,TRBJ2-2
CASSFAIGNEQFF,.,.,TRBV4-1,TRBJ2-1
CASSSMDREETQYF,TRBD1,few,TRBV12-3/TRBV12-4,TRBJ2-5
CAGNVTGANVLIF,TRBD1,.,TRBV6-5,TRBJ2-6